This T cell receptor beta chain was sequenced for a study of shared clonotypes between healthy human individuals. Study-wide background: Donor composition was a couple of women and three men, aged 18 to 49.

Regarding this clone: The antigen is undetermined.

The length of the CDR3 is 15 residues. Germline CDR1 and CDR2: MDHEN and SYDVKM. Germline trimming cut 6 bases from V and 2 bases from J; bases unmatched to any gene: 9. Profiling relied on immunoSEQ multiplex PCR, and the TCRdb table lists in-frame clones only, not all of them. The sample consists of about 1.4 million clones, roughly 97% of them appearing once. Study-wide findings and caveats: Generally, estimated richness proved larger in naive subsets than it did in memory subsets.

This chain links TRBV28 with TRBJ2-7, with 8 nucleotides matching TRBD2. This receptor was identified in a man aged 25-45 years in good health. Specimen: naive CD4+ T cells sorted from blood. Stated subset: CD45RA+ positively selected. CDR3 loop: CASRPGLDHAYEQYF. DNA of the CDR3: TGTGCCAGCAGACCGGGACTAGACCACGCCTACGAGCAGTACTTC.